The sequence of this T cell receptor beta chain was determined in a study of T-cell reconstitution after alpha-beta-depleted transplantation in children. The study's findings and limits: The authors attributed T-cell counts and diversity one year after transplant mostly to newly produced T cells. Some patients' high day-60 TCRbeta diversity was traced to surviving recipient T cells and thymic progenitors. Several hundred rapidly expanded clones from non-depleted graft cells reportedly supplied alpha-beta T cells about two months post-transplant.

The library targeted TCRbeta and was prepared with unique molecular identifiers. TCRdb reprocessed the PCR reads with MiXCR, giving one entry per CDR3 protein. Of approximately 980,000 distinct CDR3 sequences in the sample, roughly 29% were seen once. This CDR3 is built from 16 residues. Trimming cost V 2 bases and J 4 bases, with 17 bases left between them. Germline-derived CDR1 and CDR2 are MNHEY and SVGAGI. For this clonotype: The antigen remains unidentified.

This sequence originates from a boy under three years old who had a stem cell transplant for SCID, so the T cells may come from the graft donor. The genes are TRBV6-5 and TRBJ2-5; a weak D match, TRBD2 (5 bases). The sample here was PBMCs, mostly from graft donor cells, taken 360 days after TCRalphabeta/CD19-depleted stem cell transplant. CDR3 in amino acids: CASSYRVFGLLETQYF. CDR3 in DNA: TGTGCCAGCAGTTACCGGGTCTTCGGACTCCTAGAGACCCAGTACTTC.